This T cell receptor beta chain was observed in a study of blood T cell repertoires in COVID-19. On the study more broadly: The origin of the acute and convalescent COVID-19 samples was the United States, Italy and Spain. Sample material is recorded as cDNA or gDNA derived from T cells, B-cell-depleted T cells, or PBMCs.

Authors' processing steps: From reference gene primer amplification, estimates of nucleated cell counts were derived. Sequenced by immunoSEQ multiplex PCR; TCRdb stores in-frame clones only, minus some. The V and J calls and clone size are taken from that table; D and trimming were inferred from the DNA. The sample shows 110,000 to 150,000 clones, 75% to 90% of them seen only once. Germline V gene data show CDR1 as ENHRY and CDR2 as SYGVKD. The V end lost 0 bases, the J end lost 10 bases, and 13 bases lay between the germline ends. CDR3 length equals 15 residues. The TCR was taken from a woman older than 75 with acute or convalescent COVID-19. Sequenced input: peripheral blood. This chain joins TRBV10-3 and TRBJ1-6; TRBD1 might be the D (5 bases). The DNA of the CDR3 is TGTGCCATCAGTGAGTCTGGGGAGGGGTCCTCACCCCTCCACTTT. It translates to CAISESGEGSSPLHF.